The clone carrying this T cell receptor beta chain was seen ten or more times. What it binds is unknown. The record originates from a study of T cells in Graves' hyperthyroidism and ophthalmopathy. Amplification of TCR beta CDR3 regions was performed using RNA transcripts as template. An initial round of RT-PCR targeting the TCR CDR3 relied on the HTBI primer set. TCRdb reprocessed the multiplex PCR reads via MiXCR and lists one record per CDR3 protein. The repertoire holds hundreds of thousands of distinct CDR3 sequences, with roughly 15% as singletons. Whole-study results and caveats: Blood also contained most expanded thyroid clonotypes above 0.001.

A patient was excluded if there was uncontrolled infection, other autoimmune disease, pregnancy or lactation. Diagnoses were made from clinical symptoms, serum measures (thyroxine and TRAb), thyroid ultrasound and orbital computed tomography. Sequenced sample: blood. The sequence was obtained from a woman aged 45-60 years with Graves' ophthalmopathy.

The CDR3: CASSPRAASYEQYF. As DNA, the CDR3 is TGTGCCAGCAGCCCGCGGGCGGCGAGCTACGAGCAGTACTTC. The chain combines TRBV7-2 with TRBJ2-7; maybe TRBD2 (5 bases). With 5 bases removed from V and 3 bases from J, the gap between germline ends came to 14 bases. The CDR3 is 14 residues long. CDR1 and CDR2 (germline): SGHTA, FQGNSA.